These T cell receptor beta chains were read from a single sample in a study of T cells after yellow fever vaccination. Each CDR3 protein is one row after TCRdb ran MiXCR on the 5' RACE reads. The sample holds under 400,000 distinct CDR3 sequences, around an eighth seen once. The sample here was CD4+ T cells sorted from PBMCs, taken 15 days after the yellow fever booster vaccination. The receptors shown here come from a man aged 18 to 30 who received the YFV17D yellow fever vaccine. CDR3s include the opening cysteine and the closing phenylalanine or tryptophan. Fields, in order: CDR3 protein, CDR3 DNA, J gene, clone size, V gene, D gene, CDR3 length. D genes are given only for firm matches. Size is omitted from some rows. Given values are once, few, many or a class for expanded clones.

cdr3_aa: CATGYRGGTKSIQYF
cdr3_nt: TGTGCCACCGGGTACCGGGGGGGGACAAAAAGCATTCAGTACTTC
j_call: TRBJ2-4
clone_size: few
v_call: TRBV12-3/TRBV12-4
d_call: TRBD2
cdr3_length: 15

cdr3_aa: CSAPRRNAGVEAFF
cdr3_nt: TGCAGTGCTCCCCGCCGGAACGCGGGGGTAGAAGCTTTCTTT
j_call: TRBJ1-1
clone_size: NA
v_call: TRBV20-1
d_call: NA
cdr3_length: 14

cdr3_aa: CASSDWSVHEQFF
cdr3_nt: TGTGCCAGCAGTGATTGGTCTGTGCATGAGCAGTTCTTC
j_call: TRBJ2-1
clone_size: few
v_call: TRBV2
d_call: NA
cdr3_length: 13

cdr3_aa: CASSLARQKETQYF
cdr3_nt: TGTGCCAGCAGCTTAGCGCGGCAGAAAGAGACCCAGTACTTC
j_call: TRBJ2-5
clone_size: many
v_call: TRBV7-2
d_call: NA
cdr3_length: 14

cdr3_aa: CASSLALARQETQYF
cdr3_nt: TGCGCCAGCAGCTTGGCCCTAGCGCGACAAGAGACCCAGTACTTC
j_call: TRBJ2-5
clone_size: NA
v_call: TRBV5-1
d_call: NA
cdr3_length: 15

cdr3_aa: CASTPGGLRGETQYF
cdr3_nt: TGTGCCAGCACCCCGGGGGGCCTCCGGGGGGAGACCCAGTACTTC
j_call: TRBJ2-5
clone_size: many
v_call: TRBV28
d_call: NA
cdr3_length: 15

cdr3_aa: CASSERGSYRDSPLHF
cdr3_nt: TGTGCCAGCAGTGAACGGGGCTCTTACCGGGATTCACCCCTCCACTTT
j_call: TRBJ1-6
clone_size: few
v_call: TRBV25-1
d_call: NA
cdr3_length: 16

cdr3_aa: CASSRISGGSNQPQHF
cdr3_nt: TGCGCCAGCAGCCGGATTTCCGGGGGCAGCAATCAGCCCCAGCATTTT
j_call: TRBJ1-5
clone_size: NA
v_call: TRBV4-1
d_call: NA
cdr3_length: 16

cdr3_aa: CASSATGGWTEAFF
cdr3_nt: TGTGCCAGCAGCGCCACAGGGGGCTGGACTGAAGCTTTCTTT
j_call: TRBJ1-1
clone_size: once
v_call: TRBV9
d_call: TRBD1
cdr3_length: 14

cdr3_aa: CASSPSGGGKTQYF
cdr3_nt: TGTGCCAGCAGCCCCTCCGGGGGGGGAAAGACCCAGTACTTC
j_call: TRBJ2-5
clone_size: NA
v_call: TRBV3-1
d_call: TRBD2
cdr3_length: 14

cdr3_aa: CASSSGQVLETQYF
cdr3_nt: TGTGCCAGCAGTTCGGGACAGGTCTTAGAGACCCAGTACTTC
j_call: TRBJ2-5
clone_size: few
v_call: TRBV28
d_call: TRBD1
cdr3_length: 14

cdr3_aa: CASTPTGGTDTQYF
cdr3_nt: TGTGCCAGCACCCCGACAGGGGGAACAGATACGCAGTATTTT
j_call: TRBJ2-3
clone_size: NA
v_call: TRBV12-3/TRBV12-4
d_call: TRBD1
cdr3_length: 14

cdr3_aa: CASSPMGQGTDTQYF
cdr3_nt: TGTGCCAGCAGCCCAATGGGACAGGGCACAGATACGCAGTATTTT
j_call: TRBJ2-3
clone_size: once
v_call: TRBV7-6
d_call: TRBD1
cdr3_length: 15

cdr3_aa: CAAAGGVRDTQYF
cdr3_nt: TGTGCCGCAGCGGGGGGCGTTCGGGATACGCAGTATTTT
j_call: TRBJ2-3
clone_size: few
v_call: TRBV19
d_call: TRBD2
cdr3_length: 13

cdr3_aa: CASSRPPNTEAFF
cdr3_nt: TGTGCCAGCAGTCGACCCCCGAACACTGAAGCTTTCTTT
j_call: TRBJ1-1
clone_size: many
v_call: TRBV6-2/TRBV6-3
d_call: NA
cdr3_length: 13

cdr3_aa: CASSPLGAVTGTEAFF
cdr3_nt: TGTGCCAGCTCACCACTGGGAGCGGTAACGGGAACTGAAGCTTTCTTT
j_call: TRBJ1-1
clone_size: many
v_call: TRBV18
d_call: NA
cdr3_length: 16

cdr3_aa: CASSYVGQGFSPLHF
cdr3_nt: TGTGCCAGCAGTTACGTGGGACAGGGGTTCTCACCCCTCCACTTT
j_call: TRBJ1-6
clone_size: few
v_call: TRBV6-6
d_call: TRBD1
cdr3_length: 15

cdr3_aa: CASSRRAEGTDTQYF
cdr3_nt: TGTGCCAGCAGCCGACGGGCAGAAGGGACAGATACGCAGTATTTT
j_call: TRBJ2-3
clone_size: NA
v_call: TRBV28
d_call: NA
cdr3_length: 15

cdr3_aa: CASSLAKGNRENTGELFF
cdr3_nt: TGCGCCAGCAGCTTGGCCAAAGGAAACAGAGAGAACACCGGGGAGCTGTTTTTT
j_call: TRBJ2-2
clone_size: NA
v_call: TRBV5-1
d_call: NA
cdr3_length: 18

cdr3_aa: CSALPGHGNQPQHF
cdr3_nt: TGCAGTGCACTGCCCGGTCATGGTAACCAGCCCCAGCATTTT
j_call: TRBJ1-5
clone_size: NA
v_call: TRBV20-1
d_call: NA
cdr3_length: 14

cdr3_aa: CASRRPSLYRDFGSGNTIYF
cdr3_nt: NA
j_call: TRBJ1-3
clone_size: NA
v_call: TRBV12-2
d_call: NA
cdr3_length: 20

cdr3_aa: CSADPGANEAFF
cdr3_nt: TGCAGCGCCGATCCAGGAGCTAATGAAGCTTTCTTT
j_call: TRBJ1-1
clone_size: NA
v_call: TRBV29-1
d_call: NA
cdr3_length: 12

cdr3_aa: CSASTGSHLYEQYF
cdr3_nt: TGCAGTGCCTCTACCGGGTCCCACTTATACGAGCAGTACTTC
j_call: TRBJ2-7
clone_size: many
v_call: TRBV20-1
d_call: NA
cdr3_length: 14

cdr3_aa: CSVTGGGAPLHF
cdr3_nt: TGCAGTGTAACGGGCGGCGGGGCACCCCTCCACTTT
j_call: TRBJ1-6
clone_size: NA
v_call: TRBV20-1
d_call: NA
cdr3_length: 12

cdr3_aa: CAISVGTGELFF
cdr3_nt: TGTGCCATCAGTGTGGGGACCGGGGAGCTGTTTTTT
j_call: TRBJ2-2
clone_size: many
v_call: TRBV10-3
d_call: NA
cdr3_length: 12

cdr3_aa: CASSPRGGGTEAFF
cdr3_nt: TGTGCCAGCTCACCTCGTGGGGGAGGAACTGAAGCTTTCTTT
j_call: TRBJ1-1
clone_size: few
v_call: TRBV18
d_call: NA
cdr3_length: 14

cdr3_aa: CSARPRGTGTQYF
cdr3_nt: TGCAGTGCTAGGCCCCGGGGTACGGGGACCCAGTACTTC
j_call: TRBJ2-5
clone_size: few
v_call: TRBV20-1
d_call: NA
cdr3_length: 13

cdr3_aa: CSAKELGRLNTEAFF
cdr3_nt: TGCAGTGCTAAGGAGCTTGGGCGGCTGAACACTGAAGCTTTCTTT
j_call: TRBJ1-1
clone_size: many
v_call: TRBV20-1
d_call: NA
cdr3_length: 15

cdr3_aa: CSVLSAGTNEQFF
cdr3_nt: TGCAGCGTCCTTTCGGCGGGTACGAATGAGCAGTTCTTC
j_call: TRBJ2-1
clone_size: few
v_call: TRBV20-1
d_call: NA
cdr3_length: 13

cdr3_aa: CASSFTRFYEQYF
cdr3_nt: TGCGCCAGCAGCTTCACCAGATTCTACGAGCAGTACTTC
j_call: TRBJ2-7
clone_size: NA
v_call: TRBV5-1
d_call: NA
cdr3_length: 13

cdr3_aa: CAWSVVRGRETQYF
cdr3_nt: TGTGCCTGGAGTGTAGTCAGGGGCCGCGAGACCCAGTACTTC
j_call: TRBJ2-5
clone_size: NA
v_call: TRBV30
d_call: NA
cdr3_length: 14

cdr3_aa: CSADGLAGGNEQFF
cdr3_nt: TGCAGTGCTGACGGCCTAGCGGGGGGGAATGAGCAGTTCTTC
j_call: TRBJ2-1
clone_size: NA
v_call: TRBV20-1
d_call: TRBD2
cdr3_length: 14

cdr3_aa: CASQANNSPLHF
cdr3_nt: TGTGCCAGCCAGGCTAATAATTCACCCCTCCACTTT
j_call: TRBJ1-6
clone_size: few
v_call: TRBV12-3/TRBV12-4
d_call: NA
cdr3_length: 12

cdr3_aa: CASSYSSGTGANIQYF
cdr3_nt: TGCGCCAGCAGCTATTCCTCCGGGACAGGGGCGAACATTCAGTACTTC
j_call: TRBJ2-4
clone_size: few
v_call: TRBV5-1
d_call: TRBD1
cdr3_length: 16

cdr3_aa: CASSFRGSNEQYF
cdr3_nt: TGTGCCAGCAGTTTTCGGGGTTCCAACGAGCAGTACTTC
j_call: TRBJ2-7
clone_size: many
v_call: TRBV12-3/TRBV12-4
d_call: NA
cdr3_length: 13

cdr3_aa: CASSQDHVVAGEQETQYF
cdr3_nt: TGCGCCAGCAGCCAAGATCATGTCGTAGCGGGGGAACAAGAGACCCAGTACTTC
j_call: TRBJ2-5
clone_size: many
v_call: TRBV4-3
d_call: TRBD2
cdr3_length: 18

cdr3_aa: CASSFGGSSPLHF
cdr3_nt: TGTGCCAGCAGTTTCGGGGGAAGTTCACCCCTCCACTTT
j_call: TRBJ1-6
clone_size: NA
v_call: TRBV27
d_call: NA
cdr3_length: 13

cdr3_aa: CASSRGDTSTDTQYF
cdr3_nt: TGTGCCAGCAGCCGCGGGGACACAAGCACAGATACGCAGTATTTT
j_call: TRBJ2-3
clone_size: NA
v_call: TRBV6-4
d_call: NA
cdr3_length: 15

cdr3_aa: CASNFRDQPQHF
cdr3_nt: TGTGCCAGCAATTTCCGAGATCAGCCCCAGCATTTT
j_call: TRBJ1-5
clone_size: many
v_call: TRBV6-5
d_call: NA
cdr3_length: 12

cdr3_aa: CASSALTSGGAPYEQYF
cdr3_nt: TGTGCCAGCAGTGCCCTGACTAGCGGGGGGGCCCCCTACGAGCAGTACTTC
j_call: TRBJ2-7
clone_size: many
v_call: TRBV6-6
d_call: TRBD2
cdr3_length: 17

cdr3_aa: CASSYAPDGNTEAFF
cdr3_nt: TGTGCCAGCAGTTACGCCCCGGACGGGAACACTGAAGCTTTCTTT
j_call: TRBJ1-1
clone_size: few
v_call: TRBV6-5
d_call: NA
cdr3_length: 15

cdr3_aa: CASSFTFSGNTIYF
cdr3_nt: TGCGCCAGCAGCTTCACATTCTCTGGAAACACCATATATTTT
j_call: TRBJ1-3
clone_size: few
v_call: TRBV5-1
d_call: NA
cdr3_length: 14

cdr3_aa: CASSPPGHNSPLHF
cdr3_nt: TGTGCCAGCAGCCCTCCGGGCCATAATTCACCCCTCCACTTT
j_call: TRBJ1-6
clone_size: many
v_call: TRBV7-6
d_call: NA
cdr3_length: 14

cdr3_aa: CASSQDLIGQDIADTQYF
cdr3_nt: TGTGCCAGCAGCCAAGACCTAATCGGACAGGACATTGCAGATACGCAGTATTTT
j_call: TRBJ2-3
clone_size: NA
v_call: TRBV3-1
d_call: TRBD1
cdr3_length: 18

cdr3_aa: CASSYRFGGVNTDTQYF
cdr3_nt: TGTGCCAGCAGTTACAGGTTCGGCGGGGTGAACACAGATACGCAGTATTTT
j_call: TRBJ2-3
clone_size: few
v_call: TRBV6-6
d_call: NA
cdr3_length: 17

cdr3_aa: CASSLAGAGGYYNEQFF
cdr3_nt: TGCGCCAGCAGCTTGGCCGGAGCGGGGGGTTACTACAATGAGCAGTTCTTC
j_call: TRBJ2-1
clone_size: NA
v_call: TRBV5-1
d_call: TRBD2
cdr3_length: 17

cdr3_aa: CSAYTTSGRPLDTQYF
cdr3_nt: TGCAGTGCGTACACGACTAGCGGGAGGCCGTTAGATACGCAGTATTTT
j_call: TRBJ2-3
clone_size: NA
v_call: TRBV20-1
d_call: TRBD2
cdr3_length: 16

cdr3_aa: CASRTPGLVRSYNEQFF
cdr3_nt: TGTGCCAGCAGAACCCCGGGACTAGTGAGATCCTACAATGAGCAGTTCTTC
j_call: TRBJ2-1
clone_size: NA
v_call: TRBV6-2/TRBV6-3
d_call: TRBD2
cdr3_length: 17

cdr3_aa: CAISPQIVTATNEKLFF
cdr3_nt: TGTGCCATCAGTCCCCAGATCGTGACAGCAACTAATGAAAAACTGTTTTTT
j_call: TRBJ1-4
clone_size: NA
v_call: TRBV10-3
d_call: NA
cdr3_length: 17

cdr3_aa: CASSREQTQYF
cdr3_nt: TGCGCCAGCAGCCGAGAGCAGACCCAGTACTTC
j_call: TRBJ2-5
clone_size: NA
v_call: TRBV5-1
d_call: NA
cdr3_length: 11

cdr3_aa: CSARDRRMNTEAFF
cdr3_nt: TGCAGTGCTAGGGACAGACGCATGAACACTGAAGCTTTCTTT
j_call: TRBJ1-1
clone_size: few
v_call: TRBV20-1
d_call: NA
cdr3_length: 14

cdr3_aa: CASSTDRAMEKLFF
cdr3_nt: TGTGCCAGCAGTACGGACAGGGCAATGGAGAAACTGTTTTTT
j_call: TRBJ1-4
clone_size: few
v_call: TRBV27
d_call: TRBD1
cdr3_length: 14

cdr3_aa: CASSPRASGGYNEQFF
cdr3_nt: TGTGCCAGCAGTCCTAGGGCTAGCGGGGGTTACAATGAGCAGTTCTTC
j_call: TRBJ2-1
clone_size: few
v_call: TRBV12-3/TRBV12-4
d_call: TRBD2
cdr3_length: 16

cdr3_aa: CASSSGTGQPYGYTF
cdr3_nt: TGCGCCAGCAGCTCGGGAACGGGACAGCCCTATGGCTACACCTTC
j_call: TRBJ1-2
clone_size: many
v_call: TRBV5-1
d_call: TRBD1
cdr3_length: 15

cdr3_aa: CASSSGVNTEAFF
cdr3_nt: TGTGCCAGCAGCTCCGGGGTGAACACTGAAGCTTTCTTT
j_call: TRBJ1-1
clone_size: few
v_call: TRBV7-2
d_call: NA
cdr3_length: 13

cdr3_aa: CATRGASGEETQYF
cdr3_nt: TGTGCCACCAGAGGGGCTAGCGGGGAGGAGACCCAGTACTTC
j_call: TRBJ2-5
clone_size: few
v_call: TRBV24-1
d_call: TRBD2
cdr3_length: 14